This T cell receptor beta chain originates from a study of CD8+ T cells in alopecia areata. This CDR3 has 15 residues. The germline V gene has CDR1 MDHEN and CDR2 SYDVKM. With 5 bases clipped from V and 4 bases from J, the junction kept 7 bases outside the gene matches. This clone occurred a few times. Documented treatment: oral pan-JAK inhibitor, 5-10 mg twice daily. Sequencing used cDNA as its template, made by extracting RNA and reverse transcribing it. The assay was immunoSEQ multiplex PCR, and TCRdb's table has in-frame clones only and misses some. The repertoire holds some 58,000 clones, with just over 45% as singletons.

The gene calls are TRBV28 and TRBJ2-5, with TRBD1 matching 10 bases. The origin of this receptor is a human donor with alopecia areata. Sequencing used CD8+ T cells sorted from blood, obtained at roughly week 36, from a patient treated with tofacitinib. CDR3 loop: CASSPRQGAGETQYF. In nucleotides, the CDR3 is TGTGCCAGCAGTCCTCGACAGGGGGCGGGAGAGACCCAGTACTTC.